The rows below give T cell receptor beta chains drawn from one sample of a study of shared clonotypes between healthy human individuals. Here immunoSEQ multiplex PCR was the method, and the copy in TCRdb shows in-frame clones only, minus some. The repertoire has about 2 million clones, 90% to 95% of them found once; the top ten carry 0.13%. The sample taken for sequencing was naive CD4+ T cells sorted from blood. These receptors all stem from a man younger than 30 in good health. Both conserved end residues are part of each CDR3. The D gene is left open where the match is weak. The size of a clone is reported for some rows only, either as once, few or many, or as a class for expanded clones.

-,TRBV18,TRBJ2-3,-,15,TGTGCCAGCTCATCATCGGTGGGATACACAGATACGCAGTATTTT,CASSSSVGYTDTQYF
-,TRBV9,TRBJ1-1,once,14,TGTGCCAGCAGCCCTTGGACAGAAAACACTGAAGCTTTCTTT,CASSPWTENTEAFF
-,TRBV4-1,TRBJ1-6,-,16,TGCGCCAGCAGCCAAGAGATGGAGTCCTATAATTCACCCCTCCACTTT,CASSQEMESYNSPLHF
-,TRBV4-1,TRBJ1-1,-,17,TGCGCCAGCAGCCAAGGATACGCGATATGGGAAGACACTGAAGCTTTCTTT,CASSQGYAIWEDTEAFF
TRBD2,TRBV2,TRBJ2-4,-,16,TGTGCCAGCAGGGTAGGGACTAGCGGGGGTGGCAACATTCAGTACTTC,CASRVGTSGGGNIQYF
TRBD1,TRBV19,TRBJ1-5,-,16,TGTGCCAGTAGTATGCGACAGGGAGGGGGCAATCAGCCCCAGCATTTT,CASSMRQGGGNQPQHF
-,TRBV10-3,TRBJ2-2,-,14,TGTGCCATCAGTGATTCAGCCCGCACCGGGGAGCTGTTTTTT,CAISDSARTGELFF
TRBD1,TRBV14,TRBJ1-6,-,20,TGTGCCAGCAGCCTGATAATGGGACAGGGGGAGAGCTCCTATAATTCACCCCTCCACTTT,CASSLIMGQGESSYNSPLHF
-,TRBV30,TRBJ1-4,-,12,TGTGCCACCGAGGGGGTCTGGGAAAAACTGTTTTTT,CATEGVWEKLFF
-,TRBV28,TRBJ2-2,-,16,TGTGCCAGCACTACCCTCGGACACCTTAACACCGGGGAGCTGTTTTTT,CASTTLGHLNTGELFF
-,TRBV27,TRBJ2-7,-,13,TGTGCCAGCAGACCGGGCCCCTCGGACGAGCAGTACTTC,CASRPGPSDEQYF
-,TRBV6-5,TRBJ1-5,-,12,TGTGCCAGCAGATCAGGGAATCAGCCCCAGCATTTT,CASRSGNQPQHF
TRBD1,TRBV5-4,TRBJ2-1,-,13,TGTGCCAGCAGCCGGGACAGGAATAATGAGCAGTTCTTC,CASSRDRNNEQFF
-,TRBV18,TRBJ1-4,-,14,TGTGCCAGCCTCACGGGGGCGGAAGGTGAAAAACTGTTTTTT,CASLTGAEGEKLFF
-,TRBV18,TRBJ2-7,-,12,TGTGCCAGCCCACCCGAGGCCCACGAGCAGTACTTC,CASPPEAHEQYF
TRBD2,TRBV9,TRBJ2-3,-,20,TGTGCCAGCAGCGGACGCCTGGGCGGGCTAGCGGGAGGGCCGGCAGATACGCAGTATTTT,CASSGRLGGLAGGPADTQYF
-,TRBV6-5,TRBJ1-6,-,15,TGTGCCAGCAGTACCACAGGGCGGGGGAATTCACCCCTCCACTTT,CASSTTGRGNSPLHF
-,TRBV7-2,TRBJ1-6,-,13,TGTGCCAGCAGCTTATTGGGTAATTCACCCCTCCACTTT,CASSLLGNSPLHF
TRBD2,TRBV7-9,TRBJ2-7,-,16,TGTGCCAGCAGCTCAAGCGGGAGGGGGTTGGCCTACGAGCAGTACTTC,CASSSSGRGLAYEQYF
TRBD1,TRBV10-2,TRBJ2-1,-,13,TGCGCCAGCACTCCACAGGGGGGCAATGAGCAGTTCTTC,CASTPQGGNEQFF
-,TRBV9,TRBJ1-2,-,16,TGTGCCAGCAGCGCCATTAGGGGCAACAGGGAATTCGGCTACACCTTC,CASSAIRGNREFGYTF
-,TRBV4-1,TRBJ2-5,-,16,TGCGCCAGCAGCCAAACCGGGGCCGGGGGACGGGAGACCCAGTACTTC,CASSQTGAGGRETQYF
-,TRBV4-2,TRBJ1-3,-,17,TGTGCCAGCCTGGCCACACCCCAGGGGTCTTACGGAAACACCATATATTTT,CASLATPQGSYGNTIYF
-,TRBV25-1,TRBJ2-1,-,13,TGTGCCAGCAGTGTCCCAGGGCGGGATGAGCAGTTCTTC,CASSVPGRDEQFF
-,TRBV7-2,TRBJ2-4,-,13,TGTGCCAGCAGCTTTGGGGGCTCAAACATTCAGTACTTC,CASSFGGSNIQYF
-,TRBV11-2,TRBJ2-7,few,13,TGTGCCAGCAGCTCGAGTAATTGGTACGAGCAGTACTTC,CASSSSNWYEQYF
-,TRBV6-1,TRBJ1-2,-,14,TGTGCCAGCAGTGTCGATCTGATTAGCTATGGCTACACCTTC,CASSVDLISYGYTF
TRBD1,TRBV6-5,TRBJ2-7,-,15,TGTGCCAGCAGCTCACCGGGACAGGGGTGGTACGAGCAGTACTTC,CASSSPGQGWYEQYF
-,TRBV9,TRBJ2-2,-,15,TGTGCCAGCAGCATTGACAGGAGATACACCGGGGAGCTGTTTTTT,CASSIDRRYTGELFF
-,TRBV5-1,TRBJ2-5,-,14,TGCGCCAGCAGTAACGGGGGTATCCAAGAGACCCAGTACTTC,CASSNGGIQETQYF
-,TRBV5-1,TRBJ2-3,-,16,TGCGCCAGCAGTCAGAGACCGACCCGCGGCACAGATACGCAGTATTTT,CASSQRPTRGTDTQYF
-,TRBV5-1,TRBJ2-3,once,14,TGCGCCAGCAGCTTGGTTAGCGCCACAGATACGCAGTATTTT,CASSLVSATDTQYF
-,TRBV6-5,TRBJ1-5,-,14,TGTGCCAGCAGTGAGCCGGGGGGAGGTCAGCCCCAGCATTTT,CASSEPGGGQPQHF
-,TRBV10-3,TRBJ2-3,-,12,TGTGCCATAGGCCAGGGCAAAGATACGCAGTATTTT,CAIGQGKDTQYF
TRBD1,TRBV5-1,TRBJ2-5,once,14,TGCGCCAGCAGCTCGGGACAGGCCCAAGAGACCCAGTACTTC,CASSSGQAQETQYF
-,TRBV5-4,TRBJ2-1,-,12,TGTGCCAGCAACCCCGTTTCCGGTGAGCAGTTCTTC,CASNPVSGEQFF
-,TRBV2,TRBJ1-2,-,14,TGTGCCAGCAGGCCCCGAGAGGGGCTCTATGGCTACACCTTC,CASRPREGLYGYTF
-,TRBV5-1,TRBJ1-2,-,14,TGCGCCAGCAGCTTGGAAGGTGGGGTAGGAGGCTACACCTTC,CASSLEGGVGGYTF
-,TRBV7-2,TRBJ2-7,-,14,TGTGCCAGCAGCCCGACAGGGAGGGTCAACGAGCAGTACTTC,CASSPTGRVNEQYF
-,TRBV6-6,TRBJ2-5,once,14,TGTGCCAGCAGAAAGGACAGCTCAGGGGAGACCCAGTACTTC,CASRKDSSGETQYF
TRBD2,TRBV7-8,TRBJ2-7,-,15,TGTGCCAGCAGCCGAAGACTAGCGGGAGGCCACGAGCAGTACTTC,CASSRRLAGGHEQYF
TRBD1,TRBV6-6,TRBJ1-5,-,15,TGTGCCAGCAGTTCCACAGGGGTGGGCAATCAGCCCCAGCATTTT,CASSSTGVGNQPQHF
-,TRBV29-1,TRBJ1-1,-,14,TGCAGCGTTGCCGGACCGCTAATGAACACTGAAGCTTTCTTT,CSVAGPLMNTEAFF
TRBD1,TRBV7-2,TRBJ2-7,-,16,TGTGCCAGCAGCCCTGGGACAGGGGGACCTGCCTACGAGCAGTACTTC,CASSPGTGGPAYEQYF
-,TRBV20-1,TRBJ1-1,-,9,TGCAGTGTGGAGTCCGGAGCTTTCTTT,CSVESGAFF
-,TRBV28,TRBJ1-2,-,13,TGTGCCAGCAGCCCAAGGAACAACCCAGGCTACACCTTC,CASSPRNNPGYTF
-,TRBV30,TRBJ1-1,-,13,TGTGCCTGGAGTGTCGGCAAGAACACTGAAGCTTTCTTT,CAWSVGKNTEAFF
-,TRBV10-1,TRBJ1-5,-,14,TGCGCCAGCAGGAGACGGAATAGCAATCAGCCCCAGCATTTT,CASRRRNSNQPQHF
-,TRBV20-1,TRBJ2-5,once,10,TGCAGTGCTAAGGCGGAGACCCAGTACTTC,CSAKAETQYF
TRBD1,TRBV6-6,TRBJ2-7,-,14,TGTGCCAGCAGTTACACCGACAGGGGTGGAGAGCAGTACTTC,CASSYTDRGGEQYF
-,TRBV5-4,TRBJ2-7,-,14,TGTGCCAGCAGCTTGATAGGCGATGTCTACGAGCAGTACTTC,CASSLIGDVYEQYF
-,TRBV5-6,TRBJ1-1,-,15,TGTGCCAGCAGCCGCATCACGGGGGCAGGGACTGAAGCTTTCTTT,CASSRITGAGTEAFF
TRBD2,TRBV10-3,TRBJ2-7,-,14,TGTGCCATCAGGACCGGGACTAGTCAGAATGAGCAGTACTTC,CAIRTGTSQNEQYF
-,TRBV5-5,TRBJ1-4,-,15,TGTGCCAGCAGCTTGTTCTTGGGAACTAATGAAAAACTGTTTTTT,CASSLFLGTNEKLFF
TRBD1,TRBV6-6,TRBJ2-6,-,16,TGTGCCAGCAGTTACATTCAGGGGGCTGGGGCCAACGTCCTGACTTTC,CASSYIQGAGANVLTF
TRBD1,TRBV9,TRBJ2-7,-,14,TGTGCCAGCTCGAGCCAGACAGGGTCCCTCGAGCAGTACTTC,CASSSQTGSLEQYF
-,TRBV4-1,TRBJ2-7,-,13,TGCGCCAGCAGCCAAGATAGTGGTTACGAGCAGTACTTC,CASSQDSGYEQYF
-,TRBV11-2,TRBJ1-1,-,14,TGTGCCAGCAGCCTACAAGGGAGCAACCGGGAAGCTTTCTTT,CASSLQGSNREAFF
-,TRBV19,TRBJ1-1,-,14,TGTGCCAGTAGTATTGGACCTCCGAACACTGAAGCTTTCTTT,CASSIGPPNTEAFF
TRBD2,TRBV5-1,TRBJ2-1,-,14,TGCGCCAGCAGCCCGACTAGCGGGACGGATGAGCAGTTCTTC,CASSPTSGTDEQFF